The clone carrying this TCR beta chain has a count of ten or more. Its antigen is unidentified. This sample is part of a study of neurological immune-mediated disorders. TCRdb redid the calling of the 5' RACE reads with MiXCR, one entry per CDR3 protein. The sample carries about 50,000 distinct CDR3 sequences, approximately 11% recorded once. Time point noted: longitudinal time-point 1 (baseline). Stored at -80 C, 2 million PBMCs were the source of the unsorted libraries. Regarding the study as a whole: The study found no CDR3 amino acid sequences shared by expanded clones across subjects, suggesting private repertoires in all groups.

Sequencing was performed on PBMCs. The sequence was collected from a woman aged 40 to 50 in good health.

This CDR3 is CASSYSGGSSTDTQYF. For the CDR3, the DNA is TGTGCCAGCAGTTACTCGGGGGGATCGAGCACAGATACGCAGTATTTT. The chain links TRBV6-6 to TRBJ2-3, with a weak D call TRBD2 (6 bases). Germline lookup yields CDR1 MNHNY and CDR2 SVGAGI (reference sequence). The CDR3 extends over 16 amino acids. The ends were cut back, 0 bases at V and 0 bases at J, with 10 bases in the middle.